The 23 T cell receptor beta chains given below trace back to one sample, sequenced in a study of PD-1 blockade in classical Hodgkin lymphoma. Time point in this sample: newly diagnosed, previously untreated cHL patient sample. TCRdb's table, derived via immunoSEQ multiplex PCR, lists solely in-frame clones and lacks some. The table records about 17,000 clones, about nine tenths of them present only once. The sequenced sample consisted of peripheral blood mononuclear cells (PBMCs). The receptor set was obtained from a human donor with classical Hodgkin lymphoma.

V usage is TRBV7-8 and J usage is TRBJ2-7; 9 bases match TRBD2. Trimming cost V 5 bases and J 0 bases; bases outside gene matches: 11. Germline V gene data show CDR1 as SGHVS and CDR2 as FQNEAQ. The CDR3 is 17 amino acids. CDR3 amino acids: CASSPRLADLSSYEQYF. The CDR3 DNA reads TGTGCCAGCAGCCCGAGACTAGCGGATCTGAGCTCCTACGAGCAGTACTTC.

This chain uses TRBV27 with TRBJ1-4; no clear D. The CDR3 has 12 amino acids. With 5 bases removed from V and 10 bases from J, the gap between germline ends came to 11 bases. CDR1 is MNHEY, CDR2 SMNVEV, per germline (reference sequence). This CDR3 reads CASSVIPGKLFF. The CDR3, as DNA: TGTGCCAGCAGTGTAATACCTGGAAAACTGTTTTTT.

The table lists this clone with a few counts. The V and J genes are TRBV30 and TRBJ2-2; 9 positions agree with TRBD1. This CDR3 contains 15 residues. Trimming removed 0 bases from V and 3 bases from J; junction bases left unmatched: 2. The germline gives CDR1 GTSNPN, CDR2 SVGIG (reference sequence). The CDR3 nucleotides read TGTGCCTGGAGTGTACAGGGGGCCGACACCGGGGAGCTGTTTTTT. Protein product: CAWSVQGADTGELFF.

The CDR3 loop reads CSVDSGEKGLNTIYF. CDR3 nucleotide sequence: TGCAGCGTTGATAGTGGGGAAAAAGGATTAAACACCATATATTTT. The chain uses TRBV29-1 and TRBJ1-3; D not resolved. The germline V gene has CDR1 SQVTM and CDR2 ANQGSEA. The germline V and J ends were trimmed by 3 bases and 6 bases, with 18 bases remaining between them. The CDR3 contains 15 residues. The full variable domain, with the rest looked up from reference TRBV29-1 and TRBJ1-3, is SAVISQKPSRDICQRGTSLTIQCQVDSQVTMMFWYRQQPGQSLTLIATANQGSEATYESGFVIDKFPISRPNLTFSTLTVSNMSPEDSSIYLCSVDSGEKGLNTIYFGEGSWLTVV.

CDR3 protein: CASSDSTNSPLHF. Here the CDR3 DNA reads TGTGCCAGCAGTGACTCGACAAATTCACCCCTCCACTTT. The chain uses TRBV6-4 and TRBJ1-6; no firm D call. Per the germline V gene, CDR1 is MRHNA and CDR2 is SNTAGT. CDR3 size: 13 residues. Trimming stripped 0 bases from V and 7 bases from J, with 4 bases between.

This rearrangement joins TRBV29-1 to TRBJ1-3, with D perhaps TRBD1 (5 bases). V was cut by 5 bases and J by 7 bases, with 9 bases left in between. This CDR3 contains 11 residues. Germline V gene data show CDR1 as SQVTM and CDR2 as ANQGSEA. The CDR3 spells CSVSGFNTIYF. CDR3 bases: TGCAGCGTTTCAGGGTTCAACACCATATATTTT.

The chain carries TRBV4-1 and TRBJ2-6; D uncertain. Trimming took 3 bases from V and 0 from J, leaving 9 bases between them. Germline CDR1 reads MGHRA; CDR2 reads YSYEKL. CDR3 length equals 16 residues. The CDR3 coding sequence is TGCGCCAGCAGCCACCCCCTGAGCTCTGGGGCCAACGTCCTGACTTTC. This translates into CASSHPLSSGANVLTF.

The V gene is TRBV25-1, the J gene TRBJ1-1; a weak D match, TRBD1 (6 bases). Trimming removed 4 bases at V and 4 bases at J, with 13 bases between. The CDR3 length is 14 residues. CDR1 is MGHDK and CDR2 is SYGVNS in the germline V gene. The CDR3 sequence: CASSARQDFTEAFF. CDR3 DNA: TGTGCCAGCAGTGCTAGACAGGACTTCACTGAAGCTTTCTTT.

V usage is TRBV29-1 and J usage is TRBJ2-1, with D possibly TRBD2 on 6 matching bases. CDR3 length: 16 amino acids. Trimming left V 7 bases short and J 7 bases short, with 26 bases between. Germline V gene data show CDR1 as SQVTM and CDR2 as ANQGSEA. CDR3 nucleotide sequence: TGCAGCGGGGAGAGGAGGGGACGGCAAGTTAGGAATGAGCAGTTCTTC. It specifies CSGERRGRQVRNEQFF.

The chain carries TRBV9 and TRBJ1-1; D is unresolved. CDR3 length: 15 residues. Per germline, CDR1 SGDLS and CDR2 YYNGEE. Deletions cut 0 bases from V and 1 base from J, with 10 bases between. DNA of the CDR3: TGTGCCAGCAGCGTAGTGGAGGCCCCGAACACTGAAGCTTTCTTT. This codes for CASSVVEAPNTEAFF.

This chain uses TRBV7-8 with TRBJ2-7; D remains unclear. V lost 5 bases to trimming and J lost 3 bases, with 11 bases between them. The germline V gene has CDR1 SGHVS and CDR2 FQNEAQ. This CDR3 is built from 13 residues. The CDR3 is CASSPGPGYEQYF. CDR3 coding DNA: TGTGCCAGCAGCCCCGGGCCAGGCTACGAGCAGTACTTC.

This chain joins TRBV6-1 and TRBJ1-5; D might be TRBD1 (5 bases). The germline gives CDR1 MNHNS, CDR2 SASEGT. The V end lost 5 bases, the J end lost 6 bases, and 17 bases lay between the germline ends. The CDR3 length is 15 residues. For the CDR3, the DNA is TGTGCCAGCAGTCTAGACCCCTCAGGGAGTCAGCCCCAGCATTTT. It translates to CASSLDPSGSQPQHF.

V gene TRBV16 combines with J gene TRBJ1-1; D not resolved. CDR1 is KGHSY and CDR2 is FQNENV in the germline V gene. Trimming pared 1 base from V and 0 bases from J, leaving 12 bases between. This CDR3 is 16 amino acids long. The CDR3 DNA reads TGTGCCAGCAGCCAATTCACGGCAAGCATGAACACTGAAGCTTTCTTT. It specifies CASSQFTASMNTEAFF. Drawing the rest from reference TRBV16 and TRBJ1-1, the complete variable domain is GEEVAQTPKHLVRGEGQKAKLYCAPIKGHSYVFWYQQVLKNEFKFLISFQNENVFDETGMPKERFSAKCLPNSPCSLEIQATKLEDSAVYFCASSQFTASMNTEAFFGQGTRLTVV.

The V call is TRBV4-2, the J call TRBJ2-2; 9 bases align to TRBD1. Germline-derived CDR1 and CDR2 are LGHNA and YNFKEQ. The V gene end was trimmed by 3 bases and the J gene end by 6 bases; junction bases not matched to a gene: 5. The CDR3 spans 15 residues. CDR3 protein: CASSHRDRESGELFF. CDR3 nucleotide sequence: TGTGCCAGCAGCCACCGGGACAGGGAATCCGGGGAGCTGTTTTTT.

The rearrangement links TRBV10-1 to TRBJ2-1, with a possible D match to TRBD2 (6 bases). This CDR3 has 13 amino acids. CDR1 and CDR2 from the germline V gene are WNHNN and SYGVQD (reference sequence). Trimming took off 6 bases at V and 8 bases at J, with 14 bases between the two ends. CDR3 sequence (DNA): TGCGCCAGCAGCAAGATTAGGGAGGATGAGCAGTTCTTC. Amino acids: CASSKIREDEQFF.

CDR3 loop: CASSLPRSGGKYNEQFF. In DNA, the CDR3 is TGCGCCAGCAGCCTCCCCAGGTCGGGAGGGAAATACAATGAGCAGTTCTTC. The V and J genes are TRBV4-1 and TRBJ2-1; 8 bases match TRBD2. Germline V gene data show CDR1 as MGHRA and CDR2 as YSYEKL. The CDR3 consists of 17 residues. V was pared by 4 bases and J by 4 bases, with 12 bases of the junction left unmatched.

This chain joins TRBV6-1 and TRBJ2-1; maybe TRBD1 (6 bases). The germline V gene has CDR1 MNHNS and CDR2 SASEGT. The CDR3 runs 13 residues. The ends were cut back, 3 bases at V and 8 bases at J, with 11 bases in the middle. In DNA form, the CDR3 reads TGTGCCAGCAGTGACTGGGACACCCATGAGCAGTTCTTC. It translates to CASSDWDTHEQFF.

The J gene is TRBJ2-1, the V gene TRBV11-2; D is unresolved. Germline V lookup: CDR1 SGHAT, CDR2 FQNNGV. Trimming shortened V by 8 bases and J by 9 bases, and 11 bases separated the two germline ends. There are 11 residues in the CDR3. CDR3 nucleotide sequence: TGTGCCAGCCGCACAGCCGGTGAGCAGTTCTTC. It is translated as CASRTAGEQFF.

The rearrangement joins TRBV19 to TRBJ1-1; 8 nucleotides agree with TRBD1. The CDR3 spans 14 residues. The J segment lost 5 bases and the V segment lost 5 bases, leaving 7 bases of the junction unmatched. In germline, CDR1 is LNHDA, CDR2 SQIVND (reference sequence). The CDR3 bases are TGTGCCAGTAGTGGGATCAGGGGGCGGACTGAAGCTTTCTTT. Translating gives CASSGIRGRTEAFF.

CDR3 sequence reads: CASSLGTGTQETQYF. The CDR3 DNA sequence: TGTGCCAGCAGCTTAGGGACAGGGACCCAAGAGACCCAGTACTTC. The genes are TRBV7-9 and TRBJ2-5; 8 bases align to TRBD1. V dropped 1 base and J dropped 1; count of bases not matched to a gene: 2. The germline CDR1 and CDR2 sequences are SEHNR and FQNEAQ (reference sequence). The CDR3 covers 15 residues. Full variable domain (outside the CDR3, taken from reference TRBV7-9 and TRBJ2-5): DTGVSQNPRHKITKRGQNVTFRCDPISEHNRLYWYRQTLGQGPEFLTYFQNEAQLEKSRLLSDRFSAERPKGSFSTLEIQRTEQGDSAMYLCASSLGTGTQETQYFGPGTRLLVL.

The chain couples TRBV19 to TRBJ1-5; D is undetermined. CDR1 is LNHDA, CDR2 SQIVND, per germline (reference sequence). The CDR3 spans 12 residues. The V end was cut by 7 bases, the J end by 5 bases, with 9 bases between. The CDR3 sequence: CASKKRDQPQHF. The DNA for the CDR3 is TGTGCCAGTAAAAAAAGGGATCAGCCCCAGCATTTT.

The chain recombines TRBV5-1 with TRBJ2-3; no definite D call. The CDR3 consists of 15 residues. V lost 0 bases and J 0 bases, leaving 8 bases between the germline ends. Germline V gives CDR1 SGHRS, CDR2 YFSETQ. The CDR3 here is CASSLDTSSTDTQYF. DNA of the CDR3: TGCGCCAGCAGCTTGGATACCTCTAGCACAGATACGCAGTATTTT.

The rearrangement uses TRBV25-1 and TRBJ2-5; the match to TRBD1 covers 9 bases. Trimming took 7 bases from V and 5 from J; bases not matched to a gene: 11. In germline, CDR1 is MGHDK, CDR2 SYGVNS. The CDR3 loop spans 15 amino acids. The CDR3 protein is CASIFTGTGFETQYF. In nucleotides, the CDR3 is TGTGCCAGCATTTTTACCGGGACAGGGTTTGAGACCCAGTACTTC.